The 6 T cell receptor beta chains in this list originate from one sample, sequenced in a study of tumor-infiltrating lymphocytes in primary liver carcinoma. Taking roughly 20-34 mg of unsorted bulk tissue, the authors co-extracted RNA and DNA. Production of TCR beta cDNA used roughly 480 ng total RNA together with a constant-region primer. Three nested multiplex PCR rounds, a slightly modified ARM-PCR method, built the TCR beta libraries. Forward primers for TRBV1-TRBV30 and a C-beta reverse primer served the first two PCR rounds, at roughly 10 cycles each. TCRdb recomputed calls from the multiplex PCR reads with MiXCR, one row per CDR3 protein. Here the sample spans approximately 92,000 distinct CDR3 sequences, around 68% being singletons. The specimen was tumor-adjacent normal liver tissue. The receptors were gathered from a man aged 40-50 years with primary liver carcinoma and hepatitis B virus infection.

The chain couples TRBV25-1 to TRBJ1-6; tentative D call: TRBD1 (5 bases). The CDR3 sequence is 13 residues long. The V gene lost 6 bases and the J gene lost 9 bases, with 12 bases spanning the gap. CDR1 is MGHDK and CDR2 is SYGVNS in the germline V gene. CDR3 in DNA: TGTGCCAGCAGGGGGGAGGGGTTTTCACCCCTCCACTTT. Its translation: CASRGEGFSPLHF.

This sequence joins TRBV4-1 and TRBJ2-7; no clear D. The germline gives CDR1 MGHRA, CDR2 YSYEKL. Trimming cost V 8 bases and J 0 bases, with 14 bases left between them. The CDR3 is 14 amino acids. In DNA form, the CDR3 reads TGCGCCAGCTACCAAGATCTCCTCTCCTACGAGCAGTACTTC. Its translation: CASYQDLLSYEQYF.

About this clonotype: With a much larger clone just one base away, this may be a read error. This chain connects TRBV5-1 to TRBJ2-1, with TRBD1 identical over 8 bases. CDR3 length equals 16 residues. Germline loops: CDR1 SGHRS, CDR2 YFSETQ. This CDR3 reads CASSLLGTGTYSEQFF. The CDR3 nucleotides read TGCGCCAGCAGCTTGTTAGGGACAGGAACCTACAGTGAGCAGTTCTTC.

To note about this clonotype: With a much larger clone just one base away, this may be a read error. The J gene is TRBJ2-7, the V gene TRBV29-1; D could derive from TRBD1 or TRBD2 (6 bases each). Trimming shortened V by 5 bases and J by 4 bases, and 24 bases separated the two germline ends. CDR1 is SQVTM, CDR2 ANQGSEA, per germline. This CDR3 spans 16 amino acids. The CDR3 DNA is TGCAGCGTTTCTAGGGGGGCCAGGGGCGGGATATACGAGCAGTACTTC. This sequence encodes CSVSRGARGGIYEQYF.

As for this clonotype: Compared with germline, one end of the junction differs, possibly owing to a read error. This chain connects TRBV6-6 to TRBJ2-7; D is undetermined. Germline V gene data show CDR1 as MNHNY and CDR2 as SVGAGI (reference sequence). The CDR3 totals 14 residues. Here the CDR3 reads CVSSYLGDGYEQYF. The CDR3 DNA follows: TGTGTCAGCAGTTATCTTGGAGACGGCTACGAACAGTACTTC.

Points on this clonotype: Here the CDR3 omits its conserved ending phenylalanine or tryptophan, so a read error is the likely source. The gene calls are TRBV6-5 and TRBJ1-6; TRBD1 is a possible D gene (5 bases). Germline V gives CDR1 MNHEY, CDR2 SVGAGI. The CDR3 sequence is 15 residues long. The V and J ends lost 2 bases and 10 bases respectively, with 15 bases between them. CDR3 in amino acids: CASSYGGMGNSPLHY. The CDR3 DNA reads TGTGCCAGCAGTTACGGGGGGATGGGCAACTCACCCCTCCACTAT.